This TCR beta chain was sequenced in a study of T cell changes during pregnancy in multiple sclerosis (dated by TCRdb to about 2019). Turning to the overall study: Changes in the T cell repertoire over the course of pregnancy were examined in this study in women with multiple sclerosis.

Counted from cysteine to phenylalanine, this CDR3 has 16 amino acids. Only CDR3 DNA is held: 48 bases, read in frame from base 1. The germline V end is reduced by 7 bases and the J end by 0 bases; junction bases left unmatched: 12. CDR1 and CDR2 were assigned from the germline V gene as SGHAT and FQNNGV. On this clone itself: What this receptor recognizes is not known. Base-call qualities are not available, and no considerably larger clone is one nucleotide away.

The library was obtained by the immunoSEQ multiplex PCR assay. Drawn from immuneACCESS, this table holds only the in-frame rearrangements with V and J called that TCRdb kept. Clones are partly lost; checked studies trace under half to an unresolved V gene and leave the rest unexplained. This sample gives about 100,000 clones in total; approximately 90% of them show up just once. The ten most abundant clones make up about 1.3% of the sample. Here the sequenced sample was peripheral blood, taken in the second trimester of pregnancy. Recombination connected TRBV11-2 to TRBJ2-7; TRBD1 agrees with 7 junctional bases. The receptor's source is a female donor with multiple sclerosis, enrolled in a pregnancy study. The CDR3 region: CASTLGVTGNSYEQYF. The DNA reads TGTGCCAGCACCCTGGGGGTGACAGGGAACTCCTACGAGCAGTACTTC.